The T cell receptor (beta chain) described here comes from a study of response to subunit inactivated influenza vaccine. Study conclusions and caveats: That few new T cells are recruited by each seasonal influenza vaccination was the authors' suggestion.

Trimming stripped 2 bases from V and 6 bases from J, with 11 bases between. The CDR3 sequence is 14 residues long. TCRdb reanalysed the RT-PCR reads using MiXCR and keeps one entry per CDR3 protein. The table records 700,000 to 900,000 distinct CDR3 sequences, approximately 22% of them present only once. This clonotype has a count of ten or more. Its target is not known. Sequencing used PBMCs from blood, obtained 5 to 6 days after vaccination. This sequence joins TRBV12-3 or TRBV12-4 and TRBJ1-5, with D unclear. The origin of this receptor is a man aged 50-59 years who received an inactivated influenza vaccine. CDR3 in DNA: TGTGCCAGCAGTTTATATGGTGAGAGTCAGCCCCAGCATTTT. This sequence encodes CASSLYGESQPQHF.